These 12 T cell receptor beta chains share one sample of origin, sequenced in a study of yellow fever vaccine responses in identical twins. TCRdb re-derived calls from the RT-PCR reads in MiXCR, one entry per CDR3 protein. The profile shows about 2,000 distinct CDR3 sequences, about three quarters of them singletons. This specimen consisted of T cells from blood (PBMCs), unsorted or a sorted subset (not recorded which), obtained before or after yellow fever vaccination (not recorded which). The receptors shown here come from a woman younger than 35 who received the yellow fever vaccine.

The chain employs TRBV11-1 and TRBJ2-6; D unclear. The germline CDR1 and CDR2 sequences are SGHAT and FQDESV (reference sequence). This CDR3 comprises 17 residues. V lost 4 bases and J 0 bases, leaving 13 bases between the germline ends. As DNA, the CDR3 is TGTGCCAGCAGCTCCGTTGGAAGTTTCTCTGGGGCCAACGTCCTGACTTTC. Translation: CASSSVGSFSGANVLTF.

CDR3 sequence reads: CASSKRIQYF. CDR3 sequence (DNA): TGTGCCAGCAGCAAAAGGATCCAGTACTTC. This chain links TRBV21-1 with TRBJ2-5. TRBV21-1 is termed a pseudogene. The CDR3 covers 10 residues.

V and J are TRBV13 and TRBJ1-1, with D tentatively TRBD1 (6 bases). There are 13 residues in the CDR3. Trimming removed 10 bases from V and 5 bases from J, with 17 bases in between. Germline values: CDR1 PRHDT, CDR2 FYEKMQ (reference sequence). CDR3 bases: TGTGCCACACCAGTAACAGGGCTAACTGAAGCTTTCTTT. It codes for CATPVTGLTEAFF.

V usage is TRBV5-6 and J usage is TRBJ1-2, with TRBD1 identical over 8 bases. Per germline, CDR1 SGHDT and CDR2 YYEEEE. The CDR3 spans 15 residues. V gave up 4 bases and J gave up 5 bases; unmatched junction bases: 10. The DNA for the CDR3 is TGTGCCAGCAGCCCACTACTGACAGGGGCTTATGGCTACACCTTC. It translates to CASSPLLTGAYGYTF.

V gene TRBV29-1 combines with J gene TRBJ2-7; 12 bases match TRBD2. The V gene end was trimmed by 6 bases and the J gene end by 3 bases; junction bases not matched to a gene: 3. The CDR3 runs to 13 residues. Germline V CDR1 and CDR2: SQVTM, ANQGSEA. The CDR3 nucleotides are TGCAGCGTAGGACTAGCGGGATTCTACGAGCAGTACTTC. It encodes CSVGLAGFYEQYF.

The chain joins TRBV11-1 to TRBJ2-7; a possible D gene is TRBD2 (5 bases). The CDR3 has 14 residues. Trimming took off 1 base at V and 1 base at J, with 8 bases between the two ends. Germline-derived CDR1 and CDR2 are SGHAT and FQDESV (reference sequence). The CDR3 DNA sequence: TGTGCCAGCAGCTTAGTCGGCGGGTCCTACGAGCAGTACTTC. It yields the protein CASSLVGGSYEQYF.

The genes are TRBV6-5 and TRBJ1-2; the match to TRBD1 covers 8 bases. The germline V gene has CDR1 MNHEY and CDR2 SVGAGI. CDR3 size: 15 residues. After removal of 4 bases from V and 4 bases from J, the junction contained 8 bases not matched to a gene. CDR3: CASSSGTGESYGYTF. CDR3 coding DNA: TGTGCCAGCAGTTCCGGGACAGGCGAGAGCTATGGCTACACCTTC.

The gene calls are TRBV10-1 and TRBJ2-6; no reliable D call. V was trimmed by 3 bases and J by 0 bases, leaving 6 bases between them. There are 15 residues in the CDR3. CDR1 and CDR2 from the germline V gene are WNHNN and SYGVQD (reference sequence). In nucleotides, the CDR3 is TGCGCCAGCAGTGACACGATCTCTGGGGCCAACGTCCTGACTTTC. It specifies CASSDTISGANVLTF.

In this sample, this clonotype turned up a few times. The V gene is TRBV11-3, the J gene TRBJ2-3; a possible D gene is TRBD2 (6 bases). This CDR3 contains 14 residues. The V end was cut by 5 bases, the J end by 1 base, with 10 bases between. CDR1 and CDR2 (germline): SGHNT, YENEEA. CDR3 coding DNA: TGTGCCAGCAGCCGGCGGGGAGGCACAGATACGCAGTATTTT. This translates into CASSRRGGTDTQYF.

The chain has TRBV19 and TRBJ2-2; 8 nucleotides align to TRBD1. This CDR3 comprises 17 residues. The V and J ends lost 2 bases and 2 bases, in that order; junction bases with no gene match: 7. Germline V gene lookup returns CDR1 LNHDA and CDR2 SQIVND (reference sequence). CDR3 nucleotide sequence: TGTGCCAGTAGTATACCGACCGGGACAGGAAACACCGGGGAGCTGTTTTTT. Translation gives CASSIPTGTGNTGELFF.

The V call is TRBV6-2 or TRBV6-3, the J call TRBJ2-7; D gene ambiguous. Germline V lookup: CDR1 MNHEY, CDR2 SVGEGT. This CDR3 region has 16 residues. V was cut by 7 bases and J by 0 bases, with 19 bases left in between. The CDR3 reads CASNPDGPGLSYEQYF. The CDR3 bases are TGTGCCAGCAATCCAGACGGACCAGGTCTCTCCTACGAGCAGTACTTC.

This clonotype was seen only a few times. V and J are TRBV15 and TRBJ1-1; 7 bases are shared with TRBD1. Germline lookup yields CDR1 LNHNV and CDR2 YYDKDF (reference sequence). There are 14 residues in the CDR3. The V segment lost 5 bases and the J segment 6 bases; nucleotides outside the gene matches: 9. The chain's CDR3 is CATSGYRGVSEAFF. The DNA of the CDR3 is TGTGCCACCAGCGGATACAGGGGAGTTTCTGAAGCTTTCTTT.